This T cell receptor beta chain derives from a study of glioma-infiltrating T cells. Using RNA template, CDR3s of TCR alpha and beta were amplified with iRepertoire arm-PCR. One-step reverse transcription and amplification started from about 100-400 ng of tissue mRNA or PBMC total RNA. TCRdb re-called the multiplex PCR reads through MiXCR, storing one row per CDR3 protein. The table includes more than 85,000 distinct CDR3 sequences, less than 30% detected once. Findings and caveats of the study: Only very few CDR3 sequences appeared in both tissue and blood.

V gave up 1 base and J gave up 6 bases; unmatched junction bases: 4. CDR3 length equals 14 residues. The germline CDR1 and CDR2 sequences are SGHDT and YYEEEE. This clonotype came up many times. Its target is unknown. The receptor's source is a human donor with low-grade glioma or glioblastoma, undergoing nonglioma brain surgery, or in good health (not recorded which). Material: glioma tissue, nonneoplastic brain tissue, or PBMCs (not recorded which). The rearrangement uses TRBV5-6 and TRBJ1-2; 9 bases map to TRBD1. In DNA form, the CDR3 reads TGTGCCAGCAGCTTGACGGACAGGGGAGATGGCTACACCTTC. Translating it yields CASSLTDRGDGYTF. Full variable domain (outside the CDR3, taken from reference TRBV5-6 and TRBJ1-2): DAGVTQSPTHLIKTRGQQVTLRCSPKSGHDTVSWYQQALGQGPQFIFQYYEEEERQRGNFPDRFSGHQFPNYSSELNVNALLLGDSALYLCASSLTDRGDGYTFGSGTRLTVV.